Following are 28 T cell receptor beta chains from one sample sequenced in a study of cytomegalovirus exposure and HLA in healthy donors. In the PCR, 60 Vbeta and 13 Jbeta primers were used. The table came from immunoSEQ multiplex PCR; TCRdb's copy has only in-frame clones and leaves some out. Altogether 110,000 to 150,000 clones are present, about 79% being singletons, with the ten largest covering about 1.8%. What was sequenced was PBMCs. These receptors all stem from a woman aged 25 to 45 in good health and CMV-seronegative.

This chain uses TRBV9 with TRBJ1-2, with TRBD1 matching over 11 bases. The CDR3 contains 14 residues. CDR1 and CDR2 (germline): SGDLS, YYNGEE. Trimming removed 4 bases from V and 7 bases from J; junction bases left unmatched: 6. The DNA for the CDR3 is TGTGCCAGCAGCCCGATCGGGACAGGGGGTGGCTACACCTTC. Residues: CASSPIGTGGGYTF.

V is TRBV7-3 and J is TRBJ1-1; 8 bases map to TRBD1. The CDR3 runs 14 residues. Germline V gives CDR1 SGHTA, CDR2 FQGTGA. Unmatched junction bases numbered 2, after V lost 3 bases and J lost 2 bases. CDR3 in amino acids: CASSFSGGNTEAFF. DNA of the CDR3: TGTGCCAGCAGCTTTTCAGGGGGCAACACTGAAGCTTTCTTT.

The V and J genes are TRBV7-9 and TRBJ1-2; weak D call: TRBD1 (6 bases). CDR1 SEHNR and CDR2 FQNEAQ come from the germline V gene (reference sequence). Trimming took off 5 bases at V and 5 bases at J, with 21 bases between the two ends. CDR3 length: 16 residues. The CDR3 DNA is TGTGCCAGCAGCCAGGGGCTGGACAGAGACCTATATGGCTACACCTTC. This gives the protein CASSQGLDRDLYGYTF. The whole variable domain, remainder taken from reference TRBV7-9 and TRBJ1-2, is DTGVSQNPRHKITKRGQNVTFRCDPISEHNRLYWYRQTLGQGPEFLTYFQNEAQLEKSRLLSDRFSAERPKGSFSTLEIQRTEQGDSAMYLCASSQGLDRDLYGYTFGSGTRLTVV.

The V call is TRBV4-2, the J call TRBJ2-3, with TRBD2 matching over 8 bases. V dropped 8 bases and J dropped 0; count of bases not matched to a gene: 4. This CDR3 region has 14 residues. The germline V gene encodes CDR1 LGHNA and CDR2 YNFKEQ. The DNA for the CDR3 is TGTGCCAGCCAAGCGGGGGTGAGCACAGATACGCAGTATTTT. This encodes CASQAGVSTDTQYF.

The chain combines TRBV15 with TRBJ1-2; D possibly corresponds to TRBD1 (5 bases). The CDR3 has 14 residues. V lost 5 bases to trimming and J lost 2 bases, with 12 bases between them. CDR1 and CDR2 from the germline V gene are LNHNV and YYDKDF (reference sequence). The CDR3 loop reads CATSSRQMNYGYTF. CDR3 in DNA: TGTGCCACCAGCTCCCGACAGATGAACTATGGCTACACCTTC.

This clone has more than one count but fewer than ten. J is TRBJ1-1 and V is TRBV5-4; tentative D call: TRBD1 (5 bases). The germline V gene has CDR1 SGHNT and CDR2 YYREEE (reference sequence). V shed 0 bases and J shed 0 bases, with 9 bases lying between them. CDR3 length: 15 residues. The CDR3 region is CASSLDRRMNTEAFF. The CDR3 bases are TGTGCCAGCAGCTTGGACAGGCGGATGAACACTGAAGCTTTCTTT.

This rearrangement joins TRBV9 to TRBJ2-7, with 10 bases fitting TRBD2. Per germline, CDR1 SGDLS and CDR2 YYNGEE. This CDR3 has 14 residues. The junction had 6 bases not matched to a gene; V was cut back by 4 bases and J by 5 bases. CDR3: CASSQAGGLHEQYF. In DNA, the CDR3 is TGTGCCAGCAGCCAAGCGGGGGGGCTCCACGAGCAGTACTTC.

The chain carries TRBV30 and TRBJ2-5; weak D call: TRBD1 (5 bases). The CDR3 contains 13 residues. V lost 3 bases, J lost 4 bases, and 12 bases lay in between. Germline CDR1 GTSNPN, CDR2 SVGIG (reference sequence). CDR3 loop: CAWSTRVRETQYF. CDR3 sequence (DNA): TGTGCCTGGAGCACCAGGGTGCGAGAGACCCAGTACTTC. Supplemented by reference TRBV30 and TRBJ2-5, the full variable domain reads SQTIHQWPATLVQPVGSPLSLECTVEGTSNPNLYWYRQAAGRGLQLLFYSVGIGQISSEVPQNLSASRPQDRQFILSSKKLLLSDSGFYLCAWSTRVRETQYFGPGTRLLVL.

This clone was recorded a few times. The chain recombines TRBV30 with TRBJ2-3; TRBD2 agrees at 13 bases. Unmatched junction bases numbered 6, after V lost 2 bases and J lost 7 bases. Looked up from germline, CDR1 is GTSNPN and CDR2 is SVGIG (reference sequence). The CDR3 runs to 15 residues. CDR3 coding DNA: TGTGCCTGGAGTCGGACTAGCGGGGGCCTCCATACGCAGTATTTT. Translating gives CAWSRTSGGLHTQYF. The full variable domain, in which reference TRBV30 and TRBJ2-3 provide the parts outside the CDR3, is SQTIHQWPATLVQPVGSPLSLECTVEGTSNPNLYWYRQAAGRGLQLLFYSVGIGQISSEVPQNLSASRPQDRQFILSSKKLLLSDSGFYLCAWSRTSGGLHTQYFGPGTRLTVL.

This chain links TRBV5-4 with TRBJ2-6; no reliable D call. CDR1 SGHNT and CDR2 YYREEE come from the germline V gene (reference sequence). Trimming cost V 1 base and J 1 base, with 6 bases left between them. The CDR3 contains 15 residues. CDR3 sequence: CASSLRSSGANVLTF. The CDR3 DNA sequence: TGTGCCAGCAGCTTGCGGTCGTCTGGGGCCAACGTCCTGACTTTC.

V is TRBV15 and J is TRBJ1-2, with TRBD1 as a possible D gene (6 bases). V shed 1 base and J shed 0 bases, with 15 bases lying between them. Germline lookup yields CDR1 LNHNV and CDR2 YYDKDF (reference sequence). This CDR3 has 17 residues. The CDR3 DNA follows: TGTGCCACCAGCAGAGGCTTGGGGACACAGCCTAACTATGGCTACACCTTC. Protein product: CATSRGLGTQPNYGYTF.

The CDR3 loop reads CASSLFLVAGGPNNEQFF. The CDR3 bases are TGCGCCAGCAGCCTATTTCTGGTAGCGGGGGGGCCCAACAATGAGCAGTTCTTC. The V gene is TRBV4-1, the J gene TRBJ2-1; 11 bases fit TRBD2. The CDR3 covers 18 residues. Germline loops: CDR1 MGHRA, CDR2 YSYEKL. V gave up 4 bases and J gave up 5 bases; unmatched junction bases: 13.

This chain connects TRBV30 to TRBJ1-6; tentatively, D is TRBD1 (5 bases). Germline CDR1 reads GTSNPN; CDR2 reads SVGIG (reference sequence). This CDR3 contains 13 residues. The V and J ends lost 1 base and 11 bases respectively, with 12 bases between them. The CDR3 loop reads CAWSGETVAPLHF. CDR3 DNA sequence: TGTGCCTGGAGTGGTGAGACAGTCGCACCCCTCCACTTT.

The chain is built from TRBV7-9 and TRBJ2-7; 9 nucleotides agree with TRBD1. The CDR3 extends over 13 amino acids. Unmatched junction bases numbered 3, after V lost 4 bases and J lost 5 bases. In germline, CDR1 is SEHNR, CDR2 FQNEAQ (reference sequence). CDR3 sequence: CASSSGQGNEQYF. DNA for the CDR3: TGTGCCAGCAGCTCGGGACAGGGAAACGAGCAGTACTTC.

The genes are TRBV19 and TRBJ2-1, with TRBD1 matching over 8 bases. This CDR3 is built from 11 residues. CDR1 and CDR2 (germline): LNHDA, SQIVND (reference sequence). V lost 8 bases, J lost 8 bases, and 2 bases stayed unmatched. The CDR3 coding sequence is TGTGCCAGTGGACAGGGCGATGAGCAGTTCTTC. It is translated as CASGQGDEQFF.

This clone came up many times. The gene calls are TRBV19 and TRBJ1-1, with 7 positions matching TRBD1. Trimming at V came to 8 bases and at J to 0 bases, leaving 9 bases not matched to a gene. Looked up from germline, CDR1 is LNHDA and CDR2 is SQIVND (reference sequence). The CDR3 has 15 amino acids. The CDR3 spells CASHPGQFMNTEAFF. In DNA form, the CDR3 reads TGTGCCAGTCATCCGGGACAGTTCATGAACACTGAAGCTTTCTTT.

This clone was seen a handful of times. CDR3 in amino acids: CASSLGGLAGKDTQYF. DNA for the CDR3: TGTGCCAGCAGCTTAGGGGGACTAGCGGGGAAAGATACGCAGTATTTT. The chain links TRBV7-6 to TRBJ2-3; 13 nucleotides line up with TRBD2. The CDR3 extends over 16 amino acids. Germline V gene sequence: CDR1 SGHVS, CDR2 FNYEAQ. After removal of 1 base from V and 5 bases from J, the junction contained 3 bases not matched to a gene.

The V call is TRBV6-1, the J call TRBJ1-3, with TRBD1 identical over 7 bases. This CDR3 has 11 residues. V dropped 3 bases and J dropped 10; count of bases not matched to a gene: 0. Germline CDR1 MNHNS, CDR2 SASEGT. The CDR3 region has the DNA TGTGCCAGCAGTGACAGGGGGACCATATATTTT. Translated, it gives CASSDRGTIYF.

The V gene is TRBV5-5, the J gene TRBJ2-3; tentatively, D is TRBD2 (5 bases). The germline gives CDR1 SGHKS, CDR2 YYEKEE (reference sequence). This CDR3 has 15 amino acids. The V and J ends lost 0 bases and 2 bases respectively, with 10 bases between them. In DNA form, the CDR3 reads TGTGCCAGCAGCTTGGGGGAGAGTAACACAGATACGCAGTATTTT. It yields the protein CASSLGESNTDTQYF.

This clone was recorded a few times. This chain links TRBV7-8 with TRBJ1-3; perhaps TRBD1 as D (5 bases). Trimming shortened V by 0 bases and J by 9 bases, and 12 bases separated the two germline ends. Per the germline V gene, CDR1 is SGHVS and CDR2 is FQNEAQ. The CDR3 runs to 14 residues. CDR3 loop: CASSLAEGKGTIYF. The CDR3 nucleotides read TGTGCCAGCAGCTTAGCGGAGGGGAAGGGCACCATATATTTT.

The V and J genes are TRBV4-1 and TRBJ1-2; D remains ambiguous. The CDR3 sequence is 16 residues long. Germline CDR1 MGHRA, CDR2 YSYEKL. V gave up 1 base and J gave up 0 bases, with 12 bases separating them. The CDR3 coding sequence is TGCGCCAGCAGCCAAGTAGTTGTACTTCCTAACTATGGCTACACCTTC. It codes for CASSQVVVLPNYGYTF.

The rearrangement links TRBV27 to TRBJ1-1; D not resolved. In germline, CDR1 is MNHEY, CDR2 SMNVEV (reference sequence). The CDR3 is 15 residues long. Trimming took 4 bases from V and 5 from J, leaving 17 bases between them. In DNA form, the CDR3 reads TGTGCCAGCAGTTCAATTCCCCTCCAGGCAACTGAAGCTTTCTTT. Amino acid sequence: CASSSIPLQATEAFF.

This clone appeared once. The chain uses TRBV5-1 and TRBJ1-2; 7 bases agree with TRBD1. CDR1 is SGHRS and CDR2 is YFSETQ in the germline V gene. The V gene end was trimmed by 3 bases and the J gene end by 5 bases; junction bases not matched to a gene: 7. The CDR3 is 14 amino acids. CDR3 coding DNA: TGCGCCAGCAGCTCCACCGGGACAGATTATGGCTACACCTTC. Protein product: CASSSTGTDYGYTF.

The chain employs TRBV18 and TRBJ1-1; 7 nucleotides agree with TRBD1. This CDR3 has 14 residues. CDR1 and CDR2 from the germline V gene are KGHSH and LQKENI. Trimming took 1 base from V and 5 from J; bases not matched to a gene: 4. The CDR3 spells CASSPQGARTEAFF. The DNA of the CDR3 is TGTGCCAGCTCACCACAGGGGGCGCGTACTGAAGCTTTCTTT.

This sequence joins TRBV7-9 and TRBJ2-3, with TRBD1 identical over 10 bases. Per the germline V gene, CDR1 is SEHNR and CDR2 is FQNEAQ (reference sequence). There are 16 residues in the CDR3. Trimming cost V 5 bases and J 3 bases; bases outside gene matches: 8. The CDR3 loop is CASSRDPGQGTDTQYF. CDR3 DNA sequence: TGTGCCAGCAGCCGAGATCCGGGACAGGGGACAGATACGCAGTATTTT.

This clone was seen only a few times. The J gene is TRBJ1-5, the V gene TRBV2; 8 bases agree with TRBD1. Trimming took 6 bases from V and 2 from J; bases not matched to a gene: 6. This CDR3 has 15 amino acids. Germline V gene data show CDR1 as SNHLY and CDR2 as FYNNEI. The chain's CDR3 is CASRDRAEGNQPQHF. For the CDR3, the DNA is TGTGCCAGCAGGGACAGGGCTGAGGGCAATCAGCCCCAGCATTTT.

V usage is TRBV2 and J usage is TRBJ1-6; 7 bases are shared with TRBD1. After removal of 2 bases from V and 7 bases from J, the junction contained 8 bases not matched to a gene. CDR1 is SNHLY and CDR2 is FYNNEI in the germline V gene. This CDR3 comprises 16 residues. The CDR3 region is CASSETKGGDNSPLHF. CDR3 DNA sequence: TGTGCCAGCAGTGAAACCAAAGGGGGCGACAATTCACCCCTCCACTTT.

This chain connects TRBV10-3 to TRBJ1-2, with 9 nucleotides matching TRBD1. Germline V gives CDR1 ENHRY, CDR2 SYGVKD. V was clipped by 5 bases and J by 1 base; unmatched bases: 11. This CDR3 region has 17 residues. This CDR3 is CAISRDRDSFNNYGYTF. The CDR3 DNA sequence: TGTGCCATCAGTCGGGACAGGGACAGCTTCAATAACTATGGCTACACCTTC.